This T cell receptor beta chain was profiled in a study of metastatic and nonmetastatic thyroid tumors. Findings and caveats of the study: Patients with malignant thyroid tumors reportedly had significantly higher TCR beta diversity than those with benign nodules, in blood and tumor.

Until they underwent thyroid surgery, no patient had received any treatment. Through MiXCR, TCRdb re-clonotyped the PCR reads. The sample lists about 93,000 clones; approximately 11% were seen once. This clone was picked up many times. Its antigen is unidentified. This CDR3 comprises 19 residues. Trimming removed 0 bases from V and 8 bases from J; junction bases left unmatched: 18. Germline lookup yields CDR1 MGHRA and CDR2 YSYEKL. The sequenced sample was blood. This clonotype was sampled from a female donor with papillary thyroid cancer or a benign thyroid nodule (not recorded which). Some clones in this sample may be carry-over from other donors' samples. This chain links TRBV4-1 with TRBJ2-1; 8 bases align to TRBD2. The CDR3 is CASSQEGDVAGRKFYEQFF. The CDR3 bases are TGCGCCAGCAGCCAAGAAGGGGATGTAGCGGGGAGGAAATTCTATGAGCAGTTCTTC.